This T cell receptor (beta chain) was recovered during a study of CD8 T cells in ankylosing spondylitis (TCRdb year 2017). General notes on the study: The study profiled T cell receptor beta repertoires in healthy donors and ankylosing spondylitis patients to find disease-linked TCR variants. The full study cohort was made up of 20 to 25 ankylosing spondylitis patients and 108 healthy donors. Peripheral blood was sampled, and synovial fluid was also collected from ankylosing spondylitis patients. Beyond this particular receptor, the publication reports: The disease-linked clones were reported to be significantly enriched in matched synovial fluid samples from ankylosing spondylitis patients. A TCR beta motif of eight highly homologous amino acid variants appeared characteristic of blood from ankylosing spondylitis patients. The disease-linked clones had a CD8+ phenotype and were found at relatively low frequencies in peripheral blood. Some TCR beta motif variants had previously been reported in synovial fluid and blood of reactive arthritis patients, which suggested common disease-initiation mechanisms.

Worth noting for this clonotype: No cognate antigen has been identified for it. Base-call qualities are not available, and no considerably larger clone is one nucleotide away.

The instrument was an Illumina HiSeq 2500. Quantitative 5'-RACE with molecular barcodes was the method used to prepare the TCR beta libraries. The authors processed their data as follows. A new computational method, built on a probabilistic model of VDJ rearrangement, was used to identify disease-linked TCR variants. The public reads were reprocessed in TCRdb via fastp at Q25 and MiXCR, keeping in-frame beta chains. One record per CDR3 amino acid sequence lists the most common genes and DNA. The V and J calls were determined by TCRdb, not by the authors. Here the sample has about 140,000 distinct CDR3 sequences; approximately 7.3% occur a single time. Jointly, the top ten make up 9.5% to 15% of the sample. The CDR3 runs 14 amino acids, cysteine and phenylalanine included. Solely the CDR3 DNA is kept, with 42 bases framed from the first base. V is pared back by 0 bases and J by 4 bases, with 7 bases lying between the germline termini. CDR1 and CDR2 (SGHDT, YYEEEE) derive from the germline V gene.

Material for sequencing was blood, either unsorted or a sorted T cell fraction (not recorded which). This clonotype was sampled from a female donor with ankylosing spondylitis or in good health (not recorded which). The chain is made from TRBV5-6 and TRBJ2-2; there is no confident call for the D gene. The CDR3 in this case is CASSLEDGTGELFF. The nucleotide sequence reads as follows: TGTGCCAGCAGCTTGGAGGACGGCACCGGGGAGCTGTTTTTT.